These T cell receptor beta chains were read from a single sample in a study of blood T cell repertoires in COVID-19. Profiling relied on immunoSEQ multiplex PCR, and the TCRdb table lists in-frame clones only, not all of them. The sample carries around 76,000 clones, less than 90% recorded once. The sample taken for sequencing was peripheral blood. These receptors were obtained from a man in his fifties with COVID-19, enrolled during active disease. The CDR3 runs from the conserved cysteine through the conserved F or W. A D gene is named only where the DNA matches it firmly. Size values are once, few and many counts, or a class for expanded clones, and some rows have none.

j_call d_call v_call clone_size cdr3_aa cdr3_nt
TRBJ2-7 TRBD2 TRBV2 few CASSARLAGEYGQYF TGTGCCAGCAGTGCTAGGCTAGCGGGGGAGTACGGGCAGTACTTC
TRBJ2-2 - TRBV5-4 - CASSLGGSGTGELFF TGTGCCAGCAGCTTGGGCGGTAGCGGCACCGGGGAGCTGTTTTTT
TRBJ2-1 TRBD1 TRBV7-2 - CASGRQGAGEQFF TGTGCCAGCGGCCGACAGGGGGCGGGTGAGCAGTTCTTC
TRBJ2-7 TRBD1 TRBV7-8 - CASSSGGQGIYEQYF TGTGCCAGCAGCTCTGGGGGACAGGGCATCTACGAGCAGTACTTC
TRBJ1-1 - TRBV19 - CASSIQGLEAFF TGTGCCAGTAGTATCCAGGGACTCGAAGCTTTCTTT
TRBJ2-7 TRBD1 TRBV30 many CAWSRSVSGQTPWEQYF TGTGCCTGGAGTAGGTCCGTCTCGGGACAGACCCCTTGGGAGCAGTACTTC
TRBJ2-1 - TRBV13 - CASSLADNEQFF TGTGCCAGCAGCTTAGCCGACAATGAGCAGTTCTTC
TRBJ2-5 TRBD1 TRBV9 - CASSAWTGETQETQYF TGTGCCAGCAGCGCTTGGACAGGGGAGACCCAAGAGACCCAGTACTTC
TRBJ2-2 - TRBV3-1/TRBV3-2 - CASTPLNTGELFF TGTGCCAGCACCCCTTTGAACACCGGGGAGCTGTTTTTT
TRBJ2-1 - TRBV28 - CASRTRLEIKAPYNEQFF TGTGCCAGCAGAACACGTCTGGAGATTAAGGCTCCCTACAATGAGCAGTTCTTC
TRBJ2-1 TRBD2 TRBV4-3 - CASSQGRELINEQFF TGCGCCAGCAGCCAAGGGCGGGAGTTGATCAATGAGCAGTTCTTC
TRBJ1-1 TRBD1 TRBV5-1 - CASSLQGGRNTEAFF TGCGCCAGCAGCTTACAGGGGGGGAGGAACACTGAAGCTTTCTTT
TRBJ2-3 - TRBV6-5 - CASSYRSSYTDTQYF TGTGCCAGCAGTTACCGGAGTTCCTACACAGATACGCAGTATTTT
TRBJ2-1 TRBD2 TRBV7-6 - CASSPRASGSNEQFF TGTGCCAGCAGCCCCCGGGCTAGCGGGAGCAATGAGCAGTTCTTC
TRBJ2-3 - TRBV3-1/TRBV3-2 few CASSHGSWADTQYF TGTGCCAGCAGCCACGGTAGCTGGGCAGATACGCAGTATTTT
TRBJ2-3 - TRBV6-1 - CASSEAPGSTDTQYF TGTGCCAGCAGTGAAGCACCAGGCAGCACAGATACGCAGTATTTT
TRBJ1-1 - TRBV5-1 - CASSLEGGPITEAFF TGCGCCAGCAGCTTGGAGGGGGGGCCAATCACTGAAGCTTTCTTT
TRBJ2-5 TRBD1 TRBV4-1 - CASSQGWTGAKGETQYF TGCGCCAGCAGCCAAGGCTGGACAGGGGCAAAAGGAGAGACCCAGTACTTC
TRBJ1-2 TRBD1 TRBV15 - CATSSTKTGFYGYTF TGTGCCACCAGTTCCACAAAGACAGGGTTCTATGGCTACACCTTC
TRBJ1-6 TRBD1 TRBV27 - CASTRLDRDNSPLHF TGTGCCAGCACTCGATTGGACAGGGACAATTCACCCCTCCACTTT
TRBJ2-7 - TRBV15 once CATSRGGEEQYF TGTGCCACCAGCAGAGGCGGTGAAGAGCAGTACTTC
TRBJ2-7 TRBD1 TRBV3-1/TRBV3-2 - CASSRGTGGAIGLSEQYF TGTGCCAGCAGCCGGGGGACAGGGGGCGCGATAGGATTAAGCGAGCAGTACTTC
TRBJ2-7 TRBD1 TRBV28 - CASRRQGASYEQYF TGTGCCAGCAGACGACAGGGGGCATCCTACGAGCAGTACTTC
TRBJ2-7 - TRBV28 - CASSLAQLSYEQYF TGTGCCAGCAGTTTAGCACAATTGTCCTACGAGCAGTACTTC
TRBJ2-1 - TRBV6-5 - CASSYAYSNEQFF TGTGCCAGCAGTTACGCATATAGCAATGAGCAGTTCTTC
TRBJ1-4 TRBD1 TRBV9 - CASSPGQGGTNEKLFF TGTGCCAGCAGCCCAGGACAGGGTGGAACTAATGAAAAACTGTTTTTT
TRBJ1-4 - TRBV19 - CASSINGREKLFF TGTGCCAGTAGTATTAACGGTCGAGAAAAACTGTTTTTT
TRBJ1-2 - TRBV4-3 - CASSQGRDFNYGYTF TGCGCCAGCAGCCAAGGACGGGACTTTAACTATGGCTACACCTTC
TRBJ2-2 TRBD1 TRBV19 - CASRRGGQGSFGELFF TGTGCCAGTCGCCGTGGGGGACAGGGTTCTTTCGGGGAGCTGTTTTTT
TRBJ2-7 - TRBV7-9 - CASSHSTEQYF TGTGCCAGCAGCCACAGTACCGAGCAGTACTTC
TRBJ2-1 - TRBV4-2 once CASSPRGVGTTHEQFF TGTGCCAGCAGCCCCCGCGGGGTAGGCACTACTCATGAGCAGTTCTTC
TRBJ1-6 TRBD1 TRBV10-3 - CAISSGTDNSPLHF TGTGCCATCAGTTCCGGGACAGATAATTCACCCCTCCACTTT
TRBJ2-7 TRBD2 TRBV5-1 - CASSLVSGRGEQYF TGCGCCAGCAGCTTGGTAAGCGGGAGGGGCGAGCAGTACTTC
TRBJ2-1 - TRBV27 - CASSPRGGSGEQFF TGTGCCAGCAGTCCCCGAGGCGGAAGCGGTGAGCAGTTCTTC
TRBJ2-3 TRBD1 TRBV11-3 - CASSPTGASTQYF TGTGCCAGCAGCCCTACAGGGGCAAGCACGCAGTATTTT
TRBJ1-6 - TRBV29-1 - CSVEQGRASNSPLHF TGCAGCGTTGAACAGGGCAGGGCAAGTAATTCACCCCTCCACTTT
TRBJ1-6 TRBD1 TRBV7-9 once CASSSGTGEVSPLHF TGTGCCAGCAGCTCCGGGACAGGGGAGGTTTCACCCCTCCACTTT
TRBJ1-2 - TRBV9 - CASSESGNGYTF TGTGCCAGCAGCGAGTCAGGGAATGGCTACACCTTC
TRBJ2-7 TRBD2 TRBV19 - CASQKTSGSTYEQYF TGTGCCAGCCAGAAGACTAGCGGGAGTACGTACGAGCAGTACTTC
TRBJ2-2 - TRBV7-2 once CASSLRAGVGTAGELFF TGTGCCAGCAGCTTACGGGCGGGCGTTGGTACAGCCGGGGAGCTGTTTTTT
TRBJ1-4 - TRBV2 - CASSLSNEKLFF TGTGCCAGCAGTCTTAGTAATGAAAAACTGTTTTTT
TRBJ2-3 TRBD2 TRBV27 - CASVSSGRSDTQYF TGTGCCAGCGTATCTAGCGGGAGGTCAGATACGCAGTATTTT
TRBJ2-4 - TRBV2 once CASSEGRQKNIQYF TGTGCCAGCAGTGAAGGCAGGCAGAAAAACATTCAGTACTTC
TRBJ1-2 TRBD1 TRBV25-1 - CASRGTGDGGGYTF TGTGCCAGCAGGGGGACAGGGGACGGGGGTGGCTACACCTTC
TRBJ1-2 - TRBV6-5 - CASRSQRDYGYTF TGTGCCAGCCGGTCTCAGAGGGACTATGGCTACACCTTC
TRBJ2-1 - TRBV4-2 few CASSPSSSRSGYNEQFF TGTGCCAGCAGCCCTAGCTCCAGCCGGAGTGGGTACAATGAGCAGTTCTTC
TRBJ1-3 - TRBV5-1 - CASSPTVSGNTIYF TGCGCCAGCAGTCCGACAGTCTCTGGAAACACCATATATTTT